This is a list of T cell receptor beta chains from one sample in a study of T cell repertoires in cytomegalovirus infection. MiXCR, applied by TCRdb to the reads, yields one record per CDR3 protein. The sample includes approximately 770,000 distinct CDR3 sequences, roughly 29% of them seen just once. Their antigen targets remain unknown. Sequencing used cultured CD8+ T cells from PBMCs, obtained from culture after CMV antigen stimulation. These receptors all stem from a human donor in good health (CMV status not recorded). Some clones in this sample may be carry-over from other donors' samples. Both conserved end residues are part of each CDR3. A D gene is named only where the DNA matches it firmly. Some rows have no size entry. The others give once, few or many, or a class for an expanded clone.

D	V	size	J	DNA	CDR3
-	TRBV24-1	-	TRBJ2-1	TGTGCCACCCGGGGATCCTCCTACAATGAGCAGTTCTTC	CATRGSSYNEQFF
TRBD2	TRBV12-3/TRBV12-4	many	TRBJ2-1	TGTGCCAGCAGAGCGGGGGGACCGTACAATGAGCAGTTCTTC	CASRAGGPYNEQFF
-	TRBV12-3/TRBV12-4	-	TRBJ2-3	TGTGCCAGCAGACCTCGGGGAAGACAGGGAGGGACAGATACGCAGTATTTT	CASRPRGRQGGTDTQYF
-	TRBV20-1	-	TRBJ1-4	TGCAGTGCTAGACCTGTGAACGAGGGGGAAAAACTGTTTTTT	CSARPVNEGEKLFF
TRBD1	TRBV7-2	few	TRBJ1-6	TGTGCCAGCAGACTCCTGTTCAGGGGGCGGGATTCACCCCTCCACTTT	CASRLLFRGRDSPLHF
-	TRBV6-5	-	TRBJ1-2	TGTGCCAGCAGTGCTCAGGGTGCTAACTATGGCTACACCTTC	CASSAQGANYGYTF
-	TRBV4-1	-	TRBJ1-5	TGCGCCTGCAGCCAAGATAACGATGGCCCAGGAGGCAATCAGCCCCAGCATTTT	CACSQDNDGPGGNQPQHF
TRBD1	TRBV6-5	-	TRBJ1-2	TGTGCCAGCAGTTCCGGGACAGGGGTGGAAGGCTACACCTTC	CASSSGTGVEGYTF
-	TRBV6-5	-	TRBJ1-1	TGTGCCAGCAGTTACTCGCGAAGCTTTAACACTGAAGCTTTCTTT	CASSYSRSFNTEAFF
-	TRBV27	-	TRBJ1-5	TGTGCCAGCGGCCTCCGGGCCGGGAGGCAGCCCCAGCATTTT	CASGLRAGRQPQHF
-	TRBV27	-	TRBJ2-2	TGTGCCAGCACCTACCTCGGACCAACGAACACCGGGGAGCTGTTTTTT	CASTYLGPTNTGELFF
-	TRBV7-9	few	TRBJ1-1	TGTGCCAGCAGCCCCCTGCCGCTGAACACTGAAGCTTTCTTT	CASSPLPLNTEAFF
-	TRBV7-9	-	TRBJ2-7	TGTGCCAGCAGCTTATACGGCTCGGCCGAGCAGTACTTC	CASSLYGSAEQYF
-	TRBV24-1	few	TRBJ2-2	TGTGCCACCAGTGATTTGAGCACCGGGGAGCTGTTTTTT	CATSDLSTGELFF
TRBD1	TRBV7-6	-	TRBJ2-7	TGTGCCAGCAGCGACCGGGACAGGGATACCTACGAGCAGTACTTC	CASSDRDRDTYEQYF
-	TRBV27	few	TRBJ1-2	TGTGCCAGCAGTTTTCAGGGGTCGGCTGGCTACACCTTC	CASSFQGSAGYTF
TRBD1	TRBV11-2	few	TRBJ1-1	TGTGCCAGCAGCTTTTTTGGGACAGGGCACTTAGAGGACACTGAAGCTTTCTTT	CASSFFGTGHLEDTEAFF
-	TRBV27	-	TRBJ1-5	TGTGCCAGCAGTTTATCTCCAGGACAGACCAATCAGCCCCAGCATTTT	CASSLSPGQTNQPQHF
-	TRBV19	few	TRBJ2-2	TGTGCCAGTAAGGGGGACACCGGGGAGCTGTTTTTT	CASKGDTGELFF
TRBD2	TRBV11-3	few	TRBJ2-1	TGTGCCAGCAGCTTAGACATCGGACTAGCCTCCTACAATGAGCAGTTCTTC	CASSLDIGLASYNEQFF
TRBD1	TRBV9	-	TRBJ1-2	TGTGCCAGCGGAAGTTGGACAGGTGGCTACACCTTC	CASGSWTGGYTF
-	TRBV4-1	few	TRBJ1-1	TGCGCCAGCAGCCTCAGGGAAGGGGTCACGCGGACTGAAGCTTTCTTT	CASSLREGVTRTEAFF
-	TRBV28	-	TRBJ1-2	TGTGCCAGCAGTTCCCTCCCTGTGGGGGACTATGGCTACACCTTC	CASSSLPVGDYGYTF
-	TRBV7-2	-	TRBJ1-5	TGTGCCAGCAGCTTAATTGCAGCTAGCAATCAGCCCCAGCATTTT	CASSLIAASNQPQHF
TRBD1	TRBV2	many	TRBJ1-2	TGTGCCAGCAGTGGGCGGACAGGGGGTGGCTACACCTTC	CASSGRTGGGYTF